The next 2 T cell receptor beta chains were all read from a single sample in a study of Ad26.COV2.S vaccination and SARS-CoV-2 variants. Using immunoSEQ multiplex PCR, the repertoire was profiled, and TCRdb retains in-frame clones only, with some absent. The sample comprises around 350,000 clones, 92% of which are singletons, and about 3.9% rests with the top ten. The source was peripheral blood, collected after recovery from COVID-19. The source is a human donor who had recovered from COVID-19.

The rearrangement uses TRBV19 and TRBJ1-4, with 8 bases that match TRBD1. The junction had 16 bases not matched to a gene; V was cut back by 5 bases and J by 8 bases. Germline lookup yields CDR1 LNHDA and CDR2 SQIVND (reference sequence). The CDR3 totals 17 residues. CDR3 region: CASSVSGGGKFEEKLFF. CDR3 sequence (DNA): TGTGCCAGTAGTGTATCAGGGGGCGGAAAGTTTGAGGAAAAACTGTTTTTT.

This CDR3 is CAITQGGVANLKQYF. DNA for the CDR3: TGTGCCATCACCCAGGGGGGGGTGGCCAACCTAAAGCAGTACTTC. The V call is TRBV10-3, the J call TRBJ2-7; perhaps D is TRBD1 or TRBD2 (7 bases each). This CDR3 spans 15 amino acids. The germline V and J ends were trimmed by 7 bases and 8 bases, with 24 bases remaining between them. The germline gives CDR1 ENHRY, CDR2 SYGVKD.